The 30 T cell receptor beta chains in this list originate from one sample, sequenced in a study of CD8 T cells in cerebrospinal fluid in Alzheimer's disease. TCRdb reprocessed the 10x single-cell sequencing reads; each CDR3 protein has one entry and no DNA is given. The sample includes more than 1,200 distinct CDR3 sequences. Sequencing input: cerebrospinal fluid. These TCRs come from a human donor with mild cognitive impairment.

In terms of frequency, this clonotype is medium-sized. CDR3 residues: CSARDPAKGNTEAFF. This chain connects TRBV20-1 to TRBJ1-1. Germline CDR1 DFQATT, CDR2 SNEGSKA (reference sequence). CDR3 length: 15 residues.

V is TRBV6-5 and J is TRBJ2-7. This CDR3 has 14 residues. Per the germline V gene, CDR1 is MNHEY and CDR2 is SVGAGI. The CDR3 spells CASSYSRVRNEQYF.

This clonotype is deemed medium-sized (0.01 to 0.1%) by its frequency. V gene TRBV5-1 combines with J gene TRBJ1-6. The CDR3 consists of 13 residues. Germline values: CDR1 SGHRS, CDR2 YFSETQ. CDR3 loop: CATSSGVNSPLHF.

By frequency, this clonotype registers medium-sized. This CDR3 reads CASSSKQGPTGELFF. This chain joins TRBV7-8 and TRBJ2-2; TCRdb returns TRBD1, unconfirmable since there is no DNA. The CDR3 runs 15 residues. Germline lookup yields CDR1 SGHVS and CDR2 FQNEAQ.

V gene TRBV28 combines with J gene TRBJ2-1; the TRBD1 assignment by TCRdb is unverifiable without DNA. The length of the CDR3 is 15 residues. The germline V gene encodes CDR1 MDHEN and CDR2 SYDVKM. The chain's CDR3 is CASSTLSGGSYEQFF.

According to its frequency, this clonotype is medium-sized. V and J are TRBV9 and TRBJ1-4. Germline V gene sequence: CDR1 SGDLS, CDR2 YYNGEE. This CDR3 has 15 residues. The CDR3 sequence is CASSLEDATNEKLFF.

According to its frequency, this clonotype is medium-sized. The chain couples TRBV20-1 to TRBJ2-5; lacking DNA, the TRBD2 call made by TCRdb goes unchecked. The germline gives CDR1 DFQATT, CDR2 SNEGSKA (reference sequence). This CDR3 is 11 amino acids long. CDR3 loop: CSARGGTRGDF.

This clonotype is deemed medium-sized by its frequency. The rearrangement joins TRBV3-1 to TRBJ2-5; as DNA is missing, the TRBD2 call by TCRdb cannot be tested. This CDR3 region has 16 residues. CDR1 LGHDT and CDR2 YNNKEL come from the germline V gene (reference sequence). The CDR3 spells CASSQGPSGSQETQYF.

According to its frequency, this clonotype is large. The V gene is TRBV4-1, the J gene TRBJ2-5; absent DNA, TCRdb's TRBD2 call cannot be checked. The CDR3 is made up of 15 amino acids. CDR1 and CDR2 (germline): MGHRA, YSYEKL. CDR3 protein: CASSPPGSEGETQYF.

Its frequency marks this clonotype as medium-sized. This chain uses TRBV7-2 with TRBJ1-6; TCRdb's assignment of TRBD1 cannot be checked, as there is no DNA. CDR1 is SGHTA, CDR2 FQGNSA, per germline. The length of the CDR3 is 13 residues. The CDR3 region is CASSQTGNAPLHF.

This clonotype is medium-sized (0.01 to 0.1%) by frequency. The rearrangement joins TRBV2 to TRBJ1-6. Per germline, CDR1 SNHLY and CDR2 FYNNEI. This CDR3 contains 14 residues. This CDR3 reads CASSVDLGNSPLHF.

This clonotype is classed as medium-sized (0.01 to 0.1%) by frequency. The chain recombines TRBV18 with TRBJ2-1; TCRdb indicates TRBD1, and absent DNA this call remains unverified. The germline V gene encodes CDR1 KGHSH and CDR2 LQKENI. The length of the CDR3 is 14 residues. The CDR3 is CASSPRVKDNEQFF.

This clonotype counts as medium-sized by frequency. This rearrangement joins TRBV4-2 to TRBJ1-1; there is no DNA to check the TCRdb D call of TRBD1. Germline lookup yields CDR1 LGHNA and CDR2 YNFKEQ. The CDR3 is made up of 18 amino acids. CDR3 sequence: CASSYHTRTGVTKGEAFF.

By frequency, this clonotype is medium-sized (0.01 to 0.1%). The chain has TRBV2 and TRBJ2-5; the D call from TCRdb, TRBD1, cannot be confirmed without DNA. CDR1 is SNHLY and CDR2 is FYNNEI in the germline V gene. The CDR3 is made up of 16 amino acids. The CDR3 loop is CASSERGTGPQETQYF.

Considering frequency, this clonotype is medium-sized (0.01 to 0.1%). V gene TRBV6-1 combines with J gene TRBJ2-7. This CDR3 comprises 12 residues. Germline CDR1 MNHNS, CDR2 SASEGT. The CDR3 here is CASSGVGYEQYF.

This clonotype is labeled medium-sized based on frequency. The rearrangement links TRBV20-1 to TRBJ2-3; TCRdb calls TRBD1, which cannot be checked without DNA. Germline V CDR1 and CDR2: DFQATT, SNEGSKA (reference sequence). CDR3 size: 17 residues. The CDR3 spells CSAPYGSSSEGWWTQYF.

According to its frequency, this clonotype is large (0.1 to 1%). The chain joins TRBV5-1 to TRBJ2-5; absent DNA, TCRdb's TRBD2 call cannot be checked. The germline V gene encodes CDR1 SGHRS and CDR2 YFSETQ. The CDR3 has 15 residues. CDR3 sequence reads: CASSSQTSGVETQYF.

This clonotype counts as medium-sized (0.01 to 0.1%) by frequency. J is TRBJ1-2 and V is TRBV20-1; without DNA, the TCRdb call of TRBD1 cannot be checked. The CDR3 consists of 12 residues. CDR1 is DFQATT and CDR2 is SNEGSKA in the germline V gene (reference sequence). CDR3 sequence reads: CSALRGVGGYTF.

This clonotype counts as medium-sized by frequency. The chain recombines TRBV20-1 with TRBJ2-4; lacking DNA, the TRBD1 call made by TCRdb goes unchecked. The CDR3 runs to 14 residues. From germline, CDR1 is DFQATT and CDR2 SNEGSKA (reference sequence). The CDR3 sequence is CSASGGLKKNIQYF.

CDR3: CASSQVGEETQYF. The J gene is TRBJ2-5, the V gene TRBV4-1. The CDR3 consists of 13 residues. Germline loops: CDR1 MGHRA, CDR2 YSYEKL.

This clonotype shows up as medium-sized (0.01 to 0.1%) by frequency. V and J are TRBV24-1 and TRBJ2-3; TCRdb's assignment of TRBD1 cannot be checked, as there is no DNA. This CDR3 spans 15 amino acids. Germline V gives CDR1 KGHDR, CDR2 SFDVKD. CDR3 sequence reads: CATSDVGGNTDTQYF.

Considering frequency, this clonotype is medium-sized. The J gene is TRBJ1-5, the V gene TRBV27. The CDR3 covers 19 residues. From germline, CDR1 is MNHEY and CDR2 SMNVEV (reference sequence). The chain's CDR3 is CASSPLEGLAVYSNQPQHF.

This clonotype is labeled medium-sized based on frequency. V usage is TRBV9 and J usage is TRBJ1-2. The CDR3 sequence is 13 residues long. Per germline, CDR1 SGDLS and CDR2 YYNGEE. The chain's CDR3 is CASSPAWDYGYTF.

Considering frequency, this clonotype is medium-sized (0.01 to 0.1%). The chain couples TRBV24-1 to TRBJ1-2; absent DNA, TCRdb's TRBD1 call cannot be checked. CDR3 size: 16 residues. Germline V gene sequence: CDR1 KGHDR, CDR2 SFDVKD. The CDR3 protein is CATSDSTPGTGSGYTF.

This clonotype counts as medium-sized by frequency. This chain connects TRBV7-3 to TRBJ1-2. The germline V gene has CDR1 SGHTA and CDR2 FQGTGA. The CDR3 totals 15 residues. The CDR3 sequence: CASSLTHQANYGYTF. The full variable domain, in which reference TRBV7-3 and TRBJ1-2 provide the parts outside the CDR3, is GAGVSQTPSNKVTEKGKYVELRCDPISGHTALYWYRQSLGQGPEFLIYFQGTGAADDSGLPNDRFFAVRPEGSVSTLKIQRTERGDSAVYLCASSLTHQANYGYTFGSGTRLTVV.

This clonotype is classed as medium-sized by frequency. The chain couples TRBV4-3 to TRBJ2-3; lacking DNA, the TRBD2 call made by TCRdb goes unchecked. The CDR3 spans 21 residues. CDR1 is LGHNA, CDR2 YSLEER, per germline. The CDR3 sequence is CASSQDTGLAGGPGGTDTQYF.

Judged by frequency, this clonotype is medium-sized. V and J are TRBV2 and TRBJ2-2; TCRdb outputs TRBD1, but without DNA this stays unchecked. CDR3 length: 15 amino acids. Germline assignment: CDR1 SNHLY and CDR2 FYNNEI. The chain's CDR3 is CASSPTGGDTGELFF.

The chain uses TRBV20-1 and TRBJ2-3; TCRdb lists TRBD2, though no DNA is available to test this call. The germline V gene has CDR1 DFQATT and CDR2 SNEGSKA (reference sequence). CDR3 length equals 20 residues. The CDR3 reads CSASTSLPLAGEIRSDTQYF.

This clonotype is classed as medium-sized (0.01 to 0.1%) by frequency. The genes are TRBV6-5 and TRBJ1-1; lacking DNA, the TRBD1 call made by TCRdb goes unchecked. This CDR3 has 12 residues. CDR1 and CDR2 (germline): MNHEY, SVGAGI. This chain's CDR3 is CASSIPGSEAFF.

The chain couples TRBV5-1 to TRBJ1-5. The CDR3 runs 15 residues. Germline values: CDR1 SGHRS, CDR2 YFSETQ. This chain's CDR3 is CASSPSPEMGQPQHF.